A single sample is the source of the 5 T cell receptor beta chains below, sequenced in a study of Ad26.COV2.S vaccination and SARS-CoV-2 variants. Sequencing used immunoSEQ multiplex PCR; TCRdb keeps in-frame clones, though not all of them. The repertoire includes approximately 250,000 clones, roughly 89% of them detected once, and less than 3.5% sits in the top ten. The treatment: some 19 received Ad26.COV2.S at low or high dose, single or two shots; several received placebo; per-sample allocation not given. On day 63 after the first injection, vaccine and placebo recipients gave samples. The source material was peripheral blood, sampled in a trial of Ad26.COV2.S vaccine versus placebo. The origin of the receptors is a person between 18 and 65 years old who received the Ad26.COV2.S COVID-19 vaccine or a placebo.

This clone showed up just a few times. V usage is TRBV6-4 and J usage is TRBJ2-1; D may be TRBD1 (6 bases). CDR1 MRHNA and CDR2 SNTAGT come from the germline V gene. The CDR3 has 14 amino acids. V lost 3 bases to trimming and J lost 6 bases, with 12 bases between them. The CDR3 loop is CASSERDTVNEQFF. In DNA, the CDR3 is TGTGCCAGCAGTGAACGGGACACGGTCAATGAGCAGTTCTTC.

This clone was seen a handful of times. In DNA, the CDR3 is TGCGCCAGCAGCCGGAGCATAGACGGCAACACTGAAGCTTTCTTT. Its translation is CASSRSIDGNTEAFF. J is TRBJ1-1 and V is TRBV4-3; D gene ambiguous. CDR1 and CDR2 from the germline V gene are LGHNA and YSLEER. The V gene lost 4 bases and the J gene lost 2 bases, with 14 bases spanning the gap. The CDR3 is made up of 15 amino acids.

The rearrangement links TRBV5-6 to TRBJ1-1; TRBD1 matches 10 bases. Germline assignment: CDR1 SGHDT and CDR2 YYEEEE. The junction had 6 bases not matched to a gene; V was cut back by 4 bases and J by 3 bases. This CDR3 is 15 amino acids long. The CDR3, as DNA: TGTGCCAGCAGCCTCCTGGGACAGGGGCACACTGAAGCTTTCTTT. The encoded protein is CASSLLGQGHTEAFF.

J is TRBJ1-2 and V is TRBV10-3; 9 nucleotides line up with TRBD1. CDR1 ENHRY and CDR2 SYGVKD come from the germline V gene. The CDR3 spans 17 residues. Unmatched junction bases numbered 8, after V lost 0 bases and J lost 3 bases. CDR3 region: CAISESTGGQFDYGYTF. The CDR3 bases are TGTGCCATCAGTGAGTCGACAGGGGGACAGTTTGACTATGGCTACACCTTC.

This chain uses TRBV9 with TRBJ2-2; 8 bases match TRBD2. This CDR3 comprises 17 residues. Germline values: CDR1 SGDLS, CDR2 YYNGEE. Trimming removed 2 bases from V and 3 bases from J; junction bases left unmatched: 9. The CDR3, as DNA: TGTGCCAGCAGCGTTAAGGGACTAGGCCCTTACACCGGGGAGCTGTTTTTT. It translates to CASSVKGLGPYTGELFF.